The clone carrying this TCR beta chain was observed many times. The entry originates in a study of T cells in Graves' hyperthyroidism and ophthalmopathy. RNA transcripts were the template for amplifying TCR beta CDR3 regions. First-round RT-PCR of the TCR CDR3 relied on the HTBI primer set. TCRdb reprocessed the multiplex PCR reads with MiXCR, giving one entry per CDR3 protein. The sample includes approximately 58,000 distinct CDR3 sequences, 49% of them seen just once. Trimming at V came to 4 bases and at J to 1 base, leaving 8 bases not matched to a gene. This CDR3 has 16 residues. The germline V gene encodes CDR1 SGHKS and CDR2 YYEKEE (reference sequence). On the basis of clinical symptoms, serum thyroxine and TRAb, thyroid ultrasound and orbital computed tomography, diagnoses were made.

The genes are TRBV5-5 and TRBJ1-1, with TRBD1 matching 9 bases. Sequencing was performed on blood. This clonotype was obtained from a woman aged 25 to 45 with Graves' ophthalmopathy. CDR3 nucleotides: TGTGCCAGCAGCCTGGACAGGGGCTATTGGAACACTGAAGCTTTCTTT. It translates to CASSLDRGYWNTEAFF.